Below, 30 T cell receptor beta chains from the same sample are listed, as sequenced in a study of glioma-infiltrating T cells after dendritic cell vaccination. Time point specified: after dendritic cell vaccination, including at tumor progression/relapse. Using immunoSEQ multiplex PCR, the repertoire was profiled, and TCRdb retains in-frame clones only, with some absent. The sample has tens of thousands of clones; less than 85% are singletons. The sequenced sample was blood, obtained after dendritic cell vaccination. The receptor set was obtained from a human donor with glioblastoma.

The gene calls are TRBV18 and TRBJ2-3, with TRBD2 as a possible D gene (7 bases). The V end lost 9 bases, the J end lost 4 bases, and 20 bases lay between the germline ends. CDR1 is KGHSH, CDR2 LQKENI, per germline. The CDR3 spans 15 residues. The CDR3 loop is CASQKTLGGPDTQYF. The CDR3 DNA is TGTGCCAGTCAGAAGACCCTCGGGGGGCCAGATACGCAGTATTTT. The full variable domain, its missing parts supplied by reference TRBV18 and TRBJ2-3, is NAGVMQNPRHLVRRRGQEARLRCSPMKGHSHVYWYRQLPEEGLKFMVYLQKENIIDESGMPKERFSAEFPKEGPSILRIQQVVRGDSAAYFCASQKTLGGPDTQYFGPGTRLTVL.

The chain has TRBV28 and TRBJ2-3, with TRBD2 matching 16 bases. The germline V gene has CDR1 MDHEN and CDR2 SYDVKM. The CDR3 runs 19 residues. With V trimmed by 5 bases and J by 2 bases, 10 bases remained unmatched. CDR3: CASSPGTSGRGGATDTQYF. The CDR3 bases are TGTGCCAGCAGTCCGGGGACTAGCGGGAGGGGGGGGGCCACAGATACGCAGTATTTT.

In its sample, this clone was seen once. Here the CDR3 reads CASRSWTGGNSPLHF. The DNA for the CDR3 is TGTGCCAGCAGATCCTGGACAGGGGGCAATTCACCCCTCCACTTT. The chain combines TRBV27 with TRBJ1-6, with 11 nucleotides matching TRBD1. The trim removed 6 bases at V and 7 bases at J, leaving 5 bases unmatched. The CDR3 runs to 15 residues. The germline gives CDR1 MNHEY, CDR2 SMNVEV (reference sequence).

CDR3 amino acids: CASSAGTANSNQPQHF. The CDR3 DNA reads TGTGCCAGCAGCGCCGGGACAGCGAATAGCAATCAGCCCCAGCATTTT. This chain uses TRBV7-9 with TRBJ1-5; 7 bases match TRBD1. This CDR3 is 16 amino acids long. V shed 5 bases and J 0 bases; nucleotides not matched to a gene: 7. Germline V CDR1 and CDR2: SEHNR, FQNEAQ (reference sequence).

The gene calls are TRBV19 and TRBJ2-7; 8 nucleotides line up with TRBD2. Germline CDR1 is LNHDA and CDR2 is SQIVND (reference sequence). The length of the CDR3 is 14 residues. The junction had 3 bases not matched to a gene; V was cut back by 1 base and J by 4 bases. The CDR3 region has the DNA TGTGCCAGTAGTATAGCGGGAGGGCCATACGAGCAGTACTTC. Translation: CASSIAGGPYEQYF.

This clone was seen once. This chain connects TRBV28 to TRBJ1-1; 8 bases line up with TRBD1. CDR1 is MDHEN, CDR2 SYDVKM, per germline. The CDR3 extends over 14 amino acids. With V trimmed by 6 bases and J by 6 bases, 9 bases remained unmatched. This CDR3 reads CASSPEDRDSEAFF. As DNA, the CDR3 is TGTGCCAGCAGCCCAGAGGACAGGGACTCTGAAGCTTTCTTT.

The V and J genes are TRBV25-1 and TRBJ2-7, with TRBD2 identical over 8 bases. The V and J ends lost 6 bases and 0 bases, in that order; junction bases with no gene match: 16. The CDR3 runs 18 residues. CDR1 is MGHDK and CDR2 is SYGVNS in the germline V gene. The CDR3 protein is CASSGISGNKEGSYEQYF. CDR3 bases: TGTGCCAGCAGCGGGATTAGCGGGAATAAGGAAGGCTCCTACGAGCAGTACTTC.

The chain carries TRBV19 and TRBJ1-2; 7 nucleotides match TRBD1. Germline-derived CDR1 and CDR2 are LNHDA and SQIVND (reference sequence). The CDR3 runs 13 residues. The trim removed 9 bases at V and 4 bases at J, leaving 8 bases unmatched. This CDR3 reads CASNRDSIYGYTF. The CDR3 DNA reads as TGTGCCAGCAATCGGGACAGTATCTATGGCTACACCTTC.

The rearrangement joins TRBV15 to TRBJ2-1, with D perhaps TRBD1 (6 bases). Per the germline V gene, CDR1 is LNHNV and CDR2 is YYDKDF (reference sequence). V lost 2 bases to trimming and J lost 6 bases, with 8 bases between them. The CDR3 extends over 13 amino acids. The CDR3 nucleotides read TGTGCCACCAGCAGAATAGGGGGCAATGAGCAGTTCTTC. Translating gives CATSRIGGNEQFF.

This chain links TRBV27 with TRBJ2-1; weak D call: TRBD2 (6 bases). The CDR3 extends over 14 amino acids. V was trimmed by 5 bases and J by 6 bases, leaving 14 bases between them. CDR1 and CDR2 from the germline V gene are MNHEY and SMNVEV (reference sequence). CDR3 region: CASSIRRGVNEQFF. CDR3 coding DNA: TGTGCCAGCAGTATCCGGCGGGGCGTCAATGAGCAGTTCTTC.

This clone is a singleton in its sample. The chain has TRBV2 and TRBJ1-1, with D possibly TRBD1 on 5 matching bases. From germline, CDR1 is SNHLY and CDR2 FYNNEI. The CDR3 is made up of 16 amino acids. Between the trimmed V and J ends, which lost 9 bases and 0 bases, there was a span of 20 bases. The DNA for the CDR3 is TGTGCCAGAATTGCCGGACAAGGATATATGAACACTGAAGCTTTCTTT. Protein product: CARIAGQGYMNTEAFF. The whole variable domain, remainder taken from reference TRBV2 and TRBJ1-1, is EPEVTQTPSHQVTQMGQEVILRCVPISNHLYFYWYRQILGQKVEFLVSFYNNEISEKSEIFDDQFSVERPDGSNFTLKIRSTKLEDSAMYFCARIAGQGYMNTEAFFGQGTRLTVV.

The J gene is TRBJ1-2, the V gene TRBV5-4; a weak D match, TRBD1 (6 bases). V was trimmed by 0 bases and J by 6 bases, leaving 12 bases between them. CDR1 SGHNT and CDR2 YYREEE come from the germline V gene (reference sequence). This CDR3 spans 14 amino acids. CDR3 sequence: CASSLVTTGHGYTF. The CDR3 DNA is TGTGCCAGCAGCTTGGTAACGACAGGACATGGCTACACCTTC.

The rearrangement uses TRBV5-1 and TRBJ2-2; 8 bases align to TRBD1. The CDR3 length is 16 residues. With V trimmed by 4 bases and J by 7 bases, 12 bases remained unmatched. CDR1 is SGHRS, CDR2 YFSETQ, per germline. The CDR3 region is CASSPGQGGQGGELFF. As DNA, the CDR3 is TGCGCCAGCAGCCCTGGACAGGGCGGGCAGGGCGGGGAGCTGTTTTTT.

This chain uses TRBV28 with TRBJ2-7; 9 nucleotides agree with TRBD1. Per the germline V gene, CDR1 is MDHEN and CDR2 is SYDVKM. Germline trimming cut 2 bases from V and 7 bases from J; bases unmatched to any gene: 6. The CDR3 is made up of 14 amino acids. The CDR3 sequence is CASSLLQGAREQYF. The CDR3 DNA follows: TGTGCCAGCAGTTTACTACAGGGGGCGCGAGAGCAGTACTTC. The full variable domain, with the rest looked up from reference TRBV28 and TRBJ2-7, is DVKVTQSSRYLVKRTGEKVFLECVQDMDHENMFWYRQDPGLGLRLIYFSYDVKMKEKGDIPEGYSVSREKKERFSLILESASTNQTSMYLCASSLLQGAREQYFGPGTRLTVT.

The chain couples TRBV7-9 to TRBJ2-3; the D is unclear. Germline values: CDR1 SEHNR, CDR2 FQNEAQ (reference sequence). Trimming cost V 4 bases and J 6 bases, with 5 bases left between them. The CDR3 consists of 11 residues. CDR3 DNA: TGTGCCAGCAGCTACTCGGATACGCAGTATTTT. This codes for CASSYSDTQYF.

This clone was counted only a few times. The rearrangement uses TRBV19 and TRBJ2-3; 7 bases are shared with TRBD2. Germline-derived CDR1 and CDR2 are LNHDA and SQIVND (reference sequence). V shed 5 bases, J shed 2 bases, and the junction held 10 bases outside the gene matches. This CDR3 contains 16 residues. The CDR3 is CASSPGTTYFTDTQYF. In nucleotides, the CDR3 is TGTGCCAGTAGTCCCGGGACTACCTACTTCACAGATACGCAGTATTTT.

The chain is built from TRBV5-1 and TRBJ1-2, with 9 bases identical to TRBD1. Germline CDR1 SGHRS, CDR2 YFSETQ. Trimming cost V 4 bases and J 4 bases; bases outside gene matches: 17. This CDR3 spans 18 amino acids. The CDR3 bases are TGCGCCAGCAGCAGCCAAACAGGGGGCGCGAATCACATCTATGGCTACACCTTC. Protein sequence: CASSSQTGGANHIYGYTF.

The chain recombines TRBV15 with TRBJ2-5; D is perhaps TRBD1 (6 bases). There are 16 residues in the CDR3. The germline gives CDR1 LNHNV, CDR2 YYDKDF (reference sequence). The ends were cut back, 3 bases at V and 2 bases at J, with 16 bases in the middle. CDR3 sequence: CATSSANTGQQETQYF. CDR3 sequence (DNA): TGTGCCACCAGCAGTGCAAACACGGGACAACAAGAGACCCAGTACTTC.

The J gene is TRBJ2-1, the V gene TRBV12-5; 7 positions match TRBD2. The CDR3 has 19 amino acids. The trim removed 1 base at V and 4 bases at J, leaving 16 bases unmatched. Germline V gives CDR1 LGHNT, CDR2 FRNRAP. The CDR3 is CASGLAGDPLLAEYNEQFF. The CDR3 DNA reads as TGTGCTAGTGGTTTGGCTGGGGACCCACTGCTAGCGGAATACAATGAGCAGTTCTTC.

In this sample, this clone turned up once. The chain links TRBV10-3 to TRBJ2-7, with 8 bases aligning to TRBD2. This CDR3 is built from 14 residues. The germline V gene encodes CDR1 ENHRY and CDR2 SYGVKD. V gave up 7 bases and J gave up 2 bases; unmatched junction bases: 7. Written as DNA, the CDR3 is TGTGCCATCAAACCAACTAGCGGCACCTACGAGCAGTACTTC. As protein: CAIKPTSGTYEQYF.

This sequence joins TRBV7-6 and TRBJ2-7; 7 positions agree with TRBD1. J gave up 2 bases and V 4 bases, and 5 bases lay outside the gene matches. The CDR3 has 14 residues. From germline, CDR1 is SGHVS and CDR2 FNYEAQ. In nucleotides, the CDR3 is TGTGCCAGCAGCTCGAGGGACAGTCCCTACGAGCAGTACTTC. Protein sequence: CASSSRDSPYEQYF.

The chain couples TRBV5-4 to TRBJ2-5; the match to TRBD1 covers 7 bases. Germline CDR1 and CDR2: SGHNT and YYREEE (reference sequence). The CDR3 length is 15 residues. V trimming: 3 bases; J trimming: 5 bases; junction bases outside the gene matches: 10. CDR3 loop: CASSYMTGTWETQYF. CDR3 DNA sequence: TGTGCCAGCAGCTACATGACAGGGACGTGGGAGACCCAGTACTTC.

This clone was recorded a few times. This CDR3 is CASSVLAGLYNEQFF. CDR3 DNA: TGTGCCAGCAGTGTTCTAGCGGGACTATACAATGAGCAGTTCTTC. V usage is TRBV9 and J usage is TRBJ2-1; the match to TRBD2 covers 9 bases. CDR3 length: 15 amino acids. CDR1 and CDR2 (germline): SGDLS, YYNGEE. Trimming cost V 5 bases and J 4 bases; bases outside gene matches: 7.

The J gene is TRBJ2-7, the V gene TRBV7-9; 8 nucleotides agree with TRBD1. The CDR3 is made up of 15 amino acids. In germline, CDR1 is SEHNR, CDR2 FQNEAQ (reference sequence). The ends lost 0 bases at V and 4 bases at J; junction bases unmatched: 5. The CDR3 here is CASSLAQGAQYEQYF. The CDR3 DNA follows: TGTGCCAGCAGCTTAGCCCAGGGGGCTCAATACGAGCAGTACTTC.

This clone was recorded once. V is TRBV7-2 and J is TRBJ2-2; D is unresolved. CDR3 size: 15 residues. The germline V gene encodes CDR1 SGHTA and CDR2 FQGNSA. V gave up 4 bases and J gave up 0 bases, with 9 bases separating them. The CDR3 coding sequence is TGTGCCAGCAGCTCCCGCGGTACGAACACCGGGGAGCTGTTTTTT. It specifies CASSSRGTNTGELFF.

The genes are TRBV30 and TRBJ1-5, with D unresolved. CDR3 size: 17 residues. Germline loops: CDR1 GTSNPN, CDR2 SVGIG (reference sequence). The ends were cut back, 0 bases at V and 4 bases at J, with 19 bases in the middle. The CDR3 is CAWSVGVPRGGNQPQHF. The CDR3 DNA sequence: TGTGCCTGGAGTGTCGGGGTTCCACGGGGTGGAAATCAGCCCCAGCATTTT.

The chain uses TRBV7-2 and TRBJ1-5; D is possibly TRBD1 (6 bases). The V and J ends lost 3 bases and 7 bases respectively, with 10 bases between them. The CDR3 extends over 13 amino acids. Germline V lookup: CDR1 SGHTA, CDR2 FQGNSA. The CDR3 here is CASSFRGGQPQHF. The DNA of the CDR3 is TGTGCCAGCAGCTTCAGGGGCGGGCAGCCCCAGCATTTT.

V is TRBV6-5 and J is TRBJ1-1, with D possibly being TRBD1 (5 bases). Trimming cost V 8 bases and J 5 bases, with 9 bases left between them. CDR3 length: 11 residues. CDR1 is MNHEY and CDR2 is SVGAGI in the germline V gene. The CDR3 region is CASRGGTEAFF. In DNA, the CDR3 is TGTGCCAGCCGGGGGGGTACTGAAGCTTTCTTT.

CDR3 DNA: TGTGCCAGCAGCTCCGTGGGTAGCGGGAGCACAGATACGCAGTATTTT. Translating gives CASSSVGSGSTDTQYF. The chain employs TRBV7-3 and TRBJ2-3, with TRBD2 matching 7 bases. The CDR3 covers 16 residues. Germline V gene lookup returns CDR1 SGHTA and CDR2 FQGTGA. Losses at the gene ends were 4 bases for V and 0 bases for J; bases not matched to a gene: 7.

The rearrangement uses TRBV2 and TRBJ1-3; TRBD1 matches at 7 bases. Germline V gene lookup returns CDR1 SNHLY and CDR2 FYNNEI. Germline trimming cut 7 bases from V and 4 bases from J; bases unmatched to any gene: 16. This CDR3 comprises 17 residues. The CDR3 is CASNGVIGTAEGNTIYF. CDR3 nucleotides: TGTGCCAGCAATGGGGTTATCGGGACAGCTGAAGGAAACACCATATATTTT.